Reported below is one T cell receptor (beta chain). What it binds is unknown. This entry is derived from a study of cytomegalovirus exposure and HLA in healthy donors. Germline trimming cut 5 bases from V and 2 bases from J; bases unmatched to any gene: 7. There are 15 residues in the CDR3. Germline values: CDR1 LGHNT, CDR2 FRNRAP. Overall study findings and caveats: Association of a missense DCLRE1C variant with TCR beta V- and J-gene trimming was reported in a later analysis. Among the CMV-associated chains, a few were confirmed in vitro as specific for CMV antigens. Later analysis suggested most CMV-associated TCR beta chains were HLA-restricted. Earlier analysis found most TCR beta V segments productive about 87% or about 30% of the time.

PCR primers comprised 60 Vbeta and 13 Jbeta primers. Some clones are missing from TCRdb's copy, which holds only in-frame ones; the method was immunoSEQ multiplex PCR. The sample shows 140,000 or so clones, over 75% of them seen only once. This rearrangement joins TRBV12-5 to TRBJ1-2; 8 nucleotides align to TRBD1. Sequencing used PBMCs. This sequence was found in a woman aged 25 to 39 in good health and CMV-seronegative. Here the CDR3 reads CASGPGDRRNYGYTF. The CDR3, as DNA: TGTGCTAGTGGTCCGGGGGACAGGCGGAACTATGGCTACACCTTC.